This passage covers 20 T cell receptor beta chains from one sample sequenced in a study of cytotoxic CD8 clonotypes in ibrutinib-treated CLL. Measured with immunoSEQ multiplex PCR; TCRdb has only the in-frame clones, and not every one. The table shows 200,000 or so clones, with 79% occurring only once. The input for sequencing was PBMCs, taken after 12 months of ibrutinib treatment. The receptors originated from a human donor with chronic lymphocytic leukemia.

This chain links TRBV18 with TRBJ1-3, with unresolved D. Between the trimmed V and J ends, which lost 1 base and 1 base, there was a span of 8 bases. The germline gives CDR1 KGHSH, CDR2 LQKENI. The CDR3 consists of 15 residues. The CDR3 sequence: CASSPRDISGNTIYF. CDR3 sequence (DNA): TGTGCCAGCTCACCACGGGATATATCTGGAAACACCATATATTTT.

The chain couples TRBV11-2 to TRBJ2-7, with D maybe TRBD1 (5 bases). This CDR3 region has 16 residues. Germline V gives CDR1 SGHAT, CDR2 FQNNGV. The V and J ends lost 4 bases and 3 bases respectively, with 19 bases between them. The DNA for the CDR3 is TGTGCCAGCAGCTCCCGAACTTTCCAGGGAAACTACGAGCAGTACTTC. It codes for CASSSRTFQGNYEQYF.

J is TRBJ2-3 and V is TRBV29-1, with 9 nucleotides matching TRBD1. J was trimmed by 4 bases and V by 2 bases; bases with no gene match: 4. Germline assignment: CDR1 SQVTM and CDR2 ANQGSEA. This CDR3 is built from 14 residues. The CDR3 reads CSVESDRGADTQYF. DNA for the CDR3: TGCAGCGTTGAAAGCGACAGGGGGGCAGATACGCAGTATTTT.

This chain links TRBV10-1 with TRBJ2-7; tentative D call: TRBD2 (6 bases). The CDR3 sequence is 13 residues long. Germline V gene lookup returns CDR1 WNHNN and CDR2 SYGVQD (reference sequence). Trimming took off 5 bases at V and 2 bases at J, with 10 bases between the two ends. The CDR3 coding sequence is TGCGCCAGCAGTCCCCCGGGGGCCTACGAGCAGTACTTC. Protein product: CASSPPGAYEQYF.

The V and J genes are TRBV10-3 and TRBJ2-3, with a possible D match to TRBD2 (5 bases). Germline V gene sequence: CDR1 ENHRY, CDR2 SYGVKD. V dropped 11 bases and J dropped 5 bases, with 14 bases sitting between them. The CDR3 has 12 residues. CDR3 nucleotides: TGTGCCGTCACCGGGGTTTTAGATACGCAGTATTTT. Protein: CAVTGVLDTQYF.

The V gene is TRBV28, the J gene TRBJ2-3, with no clear D. CDR1 is MDHEN, CDR2 SYDVKM, per germline. The CDR3 is 11 residues long. The ends were cut back, 2 bases at V and 10 bases at J, with 7 bases in the middle. The DNA for the CDR3 is TGTGCCAGCAGTTTAACTCGAGCGCAGTATTTT. It yields the protein CASSLTRAQYF. Full variable domain (missing parts from reference TRBV28 and TRBJ2-3): DVKVTQSSRYLVKRTGEKVFLECVQDMDHENMFWYRQDPGLGLRLIYFSYDVKMKEKGDIPEGYSVSREKKERFSLILESASTNQTSMYLCASSLTRAQYFGPGTRLTVL.

The chain combines TRBV5-8 with TRBJ1-1; no definite D call. Trimming took 3 bases from V and 1 from J, leaving 7 bases between them. Germline V gene data show CDR1 as SGHTS and CDR2 as YDEGEE. The CDR3 extends over 13 amino acids. The CDR3 region has the DNA TGTGCCAGCAGCTCCTGGAAGAACACTGAAGCTTTCTTT. It specifies CASSSWKNTEAFF.

V gene TRBV6-6 combines with J gene TRBJ1-2; possible D gene TRBD1, 6 bases. CDR3 length: 15 residues. Germline V gives CDR1 MNHNY, CDR2 SVGAGI (reference sequence). V lost 0 bases to trimming and J lost 5 bases, with 13 bases between them. The CDR3 is CASSYSLGGKYGYTF. CDR3 in DNA: TGTGCCAGCAGTTACTCCTTAGGGGGGAAATATGGCTACACCTTC.

The chain has TRBV4-1 and TRBJ2-5; D remains unclear. Trimming pared 1 base from V and 0 bases from J, leaving 9 bases between. Germline loops: CDR1 MGHRA, CDR2 YSYEKL. The CDR3 totals 15 residues. CDR3 in amino acids: CASSQGPADQETQYF. The CDR3 bases are TGCGCCAGCAGCCAAGGTCCCGCAGACCAAGAGACCCAGTACTTC.

This chain uses TRBV27 with TRBJ2-1, with TRBD2 identical over 10 bases. Germline trimming cut 4 bases from V and 13 bases from J; bases unmatched to any gene: 4. This CDR3 contains 12 residues. From germline, CDR1 is MNHEY and CDR2 SMNVEV (reference sequence). The CDR3 protein is CASSSWTSGQFF. The CDR3 DNA sequence: TGTGCCAGCAGTTCGTGGACTAGCGGACAGTTCTTC.

This sequence joins TRBV10-3 and TRBJ1-1; D ambiguous. The CDR3 runs to 15 residues. With 0 bases removed from V and 0 bases from J, the gap between germline ends came to 8 bases. Germline assignment: CDR1 ENHRY and CDR2 SYGVKD. The chain's CDR3 is CAISESPFMNTEAFF. For the CDR3, the DNA is TGTGCCATCAGTGAGTCTCCTTTCATGAACACTGAAGCTTTCTTT.

In this sample, this clone turned up a few times. J is TRBJ1-4 and V is TRBV2; the match to TRBD1 covers 7 bases. The V gene's germline CDR1 is SNHLY and CDR2 FYNNEI. V shed 7 bases, J shed 8 bases, and the junction held 4 bases outside the gene matches. The CDR3 contains 12 residues. The chain's CDR3 is CASKGTVEKLFF. In DNA, the CDR3 is TGTGCCAGCAAAGGGACAGTAGAAAAACTGTTTTTT.

This clone was picked up a small number of times. The chain has TRBV6-1 and TRBJ2-2; D not certain. V lost 4 bases, J lost 3 bases, and 6 bases lay in between. CDR1 is MNHNS and CDR2 is SASEGT in the germline V gene. The CDR3 contains 13 residues. CDR3 sequence reads: CASSGQDTGELFF. The CDR3 coding sequence is TGTGCCAGCAGTGGCCAAGACACCGGGGAGCTGTTTTTT.

This clone has just a few counts. The genes are TRBV2 and TRBJ2-1, with TRBD2 identical over 15 bases. This CDR3 contains 17 residues. Germline V CDR1 and CDR2: SNHLY, FYNNEI. The V and J ends lost 5 bases and 1 base, in that order; junction bases with no gene match: 3. CDR3 nucleotide sequence: TGTGCCAGCAGTCCTGGGACTAGCGGGAGGTCCTACAATGAGCAGTTCTTC. It specifies CASSPGTSGRSYNEQFF.

This chain uses TRBV2 with TRBJ1-5, with 9 bases identical to TRBD1. The trim removed 6 bases at V and 12 bases at J, leaving 9 bases unmatched. There are 13 residues in the CDR3. Germline CDR1 and CDR2: SNHLY and FYNNEI. In DNA, the CDR3 is TGTGCCAGCAGGGGCACAGGGGGCGAGAGCCAGCATTTT. Residues: CASRGTGGESQHF.

The table lists this clone with a count of one. This chain uses TRBV5-4 with TRBJ2-7; D possibly corresponds to TRBD1 (6 bases). Between the trimmed V and J ends, which lost 0 bases and 2 bases, there was a span of 12 bases. CDR3 length: 15 residues. Germline-derived CDR1 and CDR2 are SGHNT and YYREEE (reference sequence). The CDR3 spells CASSLGGAGAYEQYF. The CDR3 region has the DNA TGTGCCAGCAGCTTGGGGGGCGCAGGGGCCTACGAGCAGTACTTC.

V gene TRBV4-1 combines with J gene TRBJ1-1; TRBD1 matches 7 bases. Looked up from germline, CDR1 is MGHRA and CDR2 is YSYEKL. After removal of 1 base from V and 0 bases from J, the junction contained 8 bases not matched to a gene. CDR3 length: 17 residues. This CDR3 reads CASSQVRGLEVNTEAFF. The CDR3 DNA is TGCGCCAGCAGCCAAGTAAGGGGGCTCGAGGTGAACACTGAAGCTTTCTTT.

The CDR3 loop is CASSPLTARSGNTIYF. CDR3 in DNA: TGTGCCAGCTCACCCTTGACCGCTCGCTCTGGAAACACCATATATTTT. V and J are TRBV18 and TRBJ1-3, with unresolved D. Germline V gives CDR1 KGHSH, CDR2 LQKENI. This CDR3 has 16 amino acids. V lost 3 bases and J lost 0, with 12 bases in between. Combining the CDR3 with reference TRBV18 and TRBJ1-3 gives the whole variable domain NAGVMQNPRHLVRRRGQEARLRCSPMKGHSHVYWYRQLPEEGLKFMVYLQKENIIDESGMPKERFSAEFPKEGPSILRIQQVVRGDSAAYFCASSPLTARSGNTIYFGEGSWLTVV.

The chain is built from TRBV19 and TRBJ2-7; D is unclear. V lost 4 bases to trimming and J lost 2 bases, with 12 bases between them. This CDR3 is built from 14 residues. The germline V gene encodes CDR1 LNHDA and CDR2 SQIVND (reference sequence). CDR3 sequence: CASSSQPGPYEQYF. The DNA of the CDR3 is TGTGCCAGTAGTAGCCAGCCCGGCCCCTACGAGCAGTACTTC.

This clone came up a few times. The chain employs TRBV27 and TRBJ1-2; TRBD1 might be the D (5 bases). The germline CDR1 and CDR2 sequences are MNHEY and SMNVEV (reference sequence). V was cut by 3 bases and J by 1 base, with 12 bases left in between. The CDR3 consists of 15 residues. CDR3 sequence (DNA): TGTGCCAGCAGTTTGTCCAGGACAAATAACTATGGCTACACCTTC. It codes for CASSLSRTNNYGYTF.